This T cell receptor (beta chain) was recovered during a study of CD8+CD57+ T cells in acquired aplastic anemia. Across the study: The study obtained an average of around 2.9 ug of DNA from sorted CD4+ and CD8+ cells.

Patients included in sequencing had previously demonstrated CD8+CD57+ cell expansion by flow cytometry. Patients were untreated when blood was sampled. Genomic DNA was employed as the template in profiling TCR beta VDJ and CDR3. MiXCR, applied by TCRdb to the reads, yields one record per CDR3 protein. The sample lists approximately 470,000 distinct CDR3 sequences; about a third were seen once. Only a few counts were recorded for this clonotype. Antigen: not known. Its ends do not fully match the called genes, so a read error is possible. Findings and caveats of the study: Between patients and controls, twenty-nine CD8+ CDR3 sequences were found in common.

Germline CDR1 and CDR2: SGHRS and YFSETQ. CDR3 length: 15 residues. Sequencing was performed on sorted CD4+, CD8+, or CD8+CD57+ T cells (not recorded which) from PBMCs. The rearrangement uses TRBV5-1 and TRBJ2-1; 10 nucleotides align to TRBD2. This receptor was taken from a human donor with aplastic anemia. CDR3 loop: CASSLGTSGYSEQFF. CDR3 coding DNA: TGCGCCAGCAGCTTGGGGACTAGCGGTTACAGTGAGCAGTTCTTC. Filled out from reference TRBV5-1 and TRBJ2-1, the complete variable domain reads KAGVTQTPRYLIKTRGQQVTLSCSPISGHRSVSWYQQTPGQGLQFLFEYFSETQRNKGNFPGRFSGRQFSNSRSEMNVSTLELGDSALYLCASSLGTSGYSEQFFGPGTRLTVL.